Listed below are T cell receptor beta chains from one sample, sequenced in a study of blood T cell repertoires in COVID-19. Assay: immunoSEQ multiplex PCR; the TCRdb copy retains only in-frame clones and omits some. The sample lists tens of thousands of clones, about 90% occurring once. Sequencing was done on a sample of peripheral blood. These receptors came from a human donor with acute or convalescent COVID-19. The donor label of this sample is uncertain. CDR3s include the opening cysteine and the closing phenylalanine or tryptophan. A D gene is named only where the DNA matches it firmly. Not every row has a clone size; where given, it reads once, few, many or a size class.

v_gene	d_gene	abundance	j_gene	CDR3aa	CDR3nt
TRBV7-2	NA	NA	TRBJ1-5	CASSLDRGRNQPQHF	TGTGCCAGCAGCTTAGATAGGGGTCGTAATCAGCCCCAGCATTTT
TRBV6-5	NA	once	TRBJ1-1	CASSYGQVNTEAFF	TGTGCCAGCAGTTACGGCCAGGTGAACACTGAAGCTTTCTTT
TRBV19	TRBD1	NA	TRBJ1-2	CASSRDRDDYGYTF	TGTGCCAGTAGCCGGGACAGGGATGACTATGGCTACACCTTC
TRBV2	NA	NA	TRBJ1-1	CASSERTVNTEAFF	TGTGCCAGCAGTGAACGGACTGTAAACACTGAAGCTTTCTTT
TRBV27	NA	NA	TRBJ2-1	CASSLAGAVEYNEQFF	TGTGCCAGCAGTTTGGCGGGGGCGGTTGAGTACAATGAGCAGTTCTTC
TRBV7-3	TRBD2	once	TRBJ2-5	CASSSPSGGKQETQYF	TGTGCCAGCAGCTCGCCTAGCGGGGGGAAACAAGAGACCCAGTACTTC
TRBV10-3	TRBD1	NA	TRBJ2-3	CAISESTGATDTQYF	TGTGCCATCAGTGAGTCGACAGGGGCCACAGATACGCAGTATTTT
TRBV7-2	TRBD1	NA	TRBJ1-2	CASSPGQGDYGYTF	TGTGCCAGCAGCCCGGGACAGGGAGACTATGGCTACACCTTC
TRBV7-2	TRBD1	NA	TRBJ1-1	CASSTGQGGGLLGAFF	TGTGCCAGCAGCACGGGACAGGGAGGTGGACTGTTGGGAGCTTTCTTT
TRBV25-1	NA	NA	TRBJ2-5	CASSAQGGAQETQYF	TGTGCCAGCAGTGCACAGGGTGGGGCACAAGAGACCCAGTACTTC
TRBV7-3	NA	NA	TRBJ2-1	CASSIADQDEQFF	TGTGCCAGCAGCATCGCCGACCAGGATGAGCAGTTCTTC
TRBV28	NA	NA	TRBJ1-2	CASSELTISHYGYTF	TGTGCCAGCAGCGAATTGACAATATCGCACTATGGCTACACCTTC
TRBV5-4	TRBD1	NA	TRBJ2-5	CASSPTGGSRETQYF	TGTGCCAGCAGCCCAACAGGGGGCAGTAGGGAGACCCAGTACTTC
TRBV19	NA	NA	TRBJ2-7	CASSIWGGDDEQYF	TGTGCCAGTAGTATTTGGGGCGGGGACGACGAGCAGTACTTC
TRBV6-5	NA	NA	TRBJ2-7	CASAFRDTGYEQYF	TGTGCCAGCGCGTTCCGGGACACGGGTTACGAGCAGTACTTC
TRBV2	NA	NA	TRBJ1-4	CASRAGGVNEKLFF	TGTGCCAGCAGAGCCGGAGGGGTTAATGAAAAACTGTTTTTT
TRBV28	TRBD1	NA	TRBJ1-4	CASSLGGRVYEKLFF	TGTGCCAGCAGTCTAGGGGGCAGGGTTTATGAAAAACTGTTTTTT
TRBV7-3	TRBD2	NA	TRBJ2-3	CASSLGTRGGPPDTQYF	TGTGCCAGCAGCTTAGGCACGCGGGGGGGCCCCCCAGATACGCAGTATTTT